The 29 T cell receptor beta chains below all came from one sample that was sequenced in a study of blood T cell repertoires in COVID-19 (dated by TCRdb to the early 2020s). Libraries were constructed by the immunoSEQ multiplex PCR assay. In its TCRdb copy, this immuneACCESS table keeps in-frame sequences only and misses some clones. Where compared with another copy, unresolved V genes explain less than half of these, and the others have no known cause. Here the sample has some 220,000 clones; around 80% occur a single time. Of the sample, 5.5% is held by the ten largest clones. The sequenced sample was peripheral blood. Source of these receptors: a human donor in a cohort sampled during active COVID-19.

The genes are TRBV12-3 or TRBV12-4 and TRBJ1-2; the match to TRBD1 covers 7 bases. The V gene end was trimmed by 6 bases and the J gene end by 3 bases; junction bases not matched to a gene: 4. This CDR3 region has 13 residues. The DNA for the CDR3 is TGTGCCAGCAGCCGTGACAGGGACTATGGCTACACCTTC. This codes for CASSRDRDYGYTF.

In this sample, this clone turned up once. The V gene is TRBV5-4, the J gene TRBJ2-3, with a possible D match to TRBD1 (5 bases). V shed 6 bases and J shed 6 bases, with 14 bases lying between them. CDR3 length: 13 residues. The germline V gene encodes CDR1 SGHNT and CDR2 YYREEE (reference sequence). The CDR3: CASTLRGGDTQYF. As DNA, the CDR3 is TGTGCCAGCACCCTTAGGGGTGGCGATACGCAGTATTTT.

This clone occurred many times. The J gene is TRBJ1-1, the V gene TRBV30; the D is unclear. The germline V and J ends were trimmed by 2 bases and 0 bases, with 7 bases remaining between them. The CDR3 totals 13 residues. Germline V gene sequence: CDR1 GTSNPN, CDR2 SVGIG (reference sequence). The DNA for the CDR3 is TGTGCCTGGAGTAGGACTATGAACACTGAAGCTTTCTTT. Translating gives CAWSRTMNTEAFF.

The chain recombines TRBV12-3 or TRBV12-4 with TRBJ2-2; no clear D gene. Trimming pared 7 bases from V and 3 bases from J, leaving 9 bases between. This CDR3 is built from 13 residues. The CDR3 DNA is TGTGCCAGCACCCTAACGTACACCGGGGAGCTGTTTTTT. Protein product: CASTLTYTGELFF.

This clone has a count of ten or more. V and J are TRBV6-4 and TRBJ1-6; TRBD1 agrees at 9 bases. Looked up from germline, CDR1 is MRHNA and CDR2 is SNTAGT. V dropped 4 bases and J dropped 7; count of bases not matched to a gene: 5. The CDR3 consists of 15 residues. As DNA, the CDR3 is TGTGCCAGCAGTGGGACAGGGGAGAGGAATTCACCCCTCCACTTT. Its protein product is CASSGTGERNSPLHF.

The V gene is TRBV19, the J gene TRBJ2-3, with 8 bases identical to TRBD1. The CDR3 extends over 15 amino acids. Germline loops: CDR1 LNHDA, CDR2 SQIVND (reference sequence). With 5 bases clipped from V and 5 bases from J, the junction kept 9 bases outside the gene matches. The CDR3 protein is CASSSTGGGGDTQYF. CDR3 nucleotide sequence: TGTGCCAGTAGTTCTACAGGGGGAGGTGGAGATACGCAGTATTTT.

The chain couples TRBV3-1 (or the pseudogene TRBV3-2) to TRBJ1-6; weak D call: TRBD1 (5 bases). In germline, CDR1 is LGHDT, CDR2 YNNKEL (reference sequence). The CDR3 length is 16 residues. The V and J ends lost 5 bases and 6 bases respectively, with 17 bases between them. The DNA for the CDR3 is TGTGCCAGCAGCTACATGTCTGACGGGGGTAATTCACCCCTCCACTTT. The encoded protein is CASSYMSDGGNSPLHF.

The V and J genes are TRBV7-9 and TRBJ1-3; 10 nucleotides align to TRBD1. J lost 2 bases, V lost 3 bases, and 1 base had no gene match. Germline V gene data show CDR1 as SEHNR and CDR2 as FQNEAQ (reference sequence). The CDR3 runs 15 residues. CDR3 nucleotides: TGTGCCAGCAGCTTCGACAGGGGGCCTGGAAACACCATATATTTT. Amino acid sequence: CASSFDRGPGNTIYF.

The chain couples TRBV27 to TRBJ2-3; D is possibly TRBD2 (5 bases). V was clipped by 3 bases and J by 5 bases, with 18 bases between them. CDR1 is MNHEY and CDR2 is SMNVEV in the germline V gene (reference sequence). This CDR3 has 16 residues. The CDR3 sequence: CASSLRAARTGDTQYF. The CDR3 DNA follows: TGTGCCAGCAGTTTGAGGGCAGCCAGGACTGGAGATACGCAGTATTTT.

The chain couples TRBV7-2 to TRBJ2-5; 10 bases agree with TRBD2. Germline CDR1 is SGHTA and CDR2 is FQGNSA. Trimming took 5 bases from V and 0 from J; bases not matched to a gene: 9. This CDR3 spans 17 amino acids. CDR3 sequence: CASSRQAGGPNQETQYF. Written as DNA, the CDR3 is TGTGCCAGCAGCAGGCAAGCGGGGGGGCCGAACCAAGAGACCCAGTACTTC.

The rearrangement links TRBV28 to TRBJ2-4; weak D call: TRBD2 (7 bases). The CDR3 covers 16 residues. Between the trimmed V and J ends, which lost 3 bases and 0 bases, there was a span of 12 bases. Germline V gene lookup returns CDR1 MDHEN and CDR2 SYDVKM. The CDR3 loop reads CASSLRGRAAKNIQYF. DNA for the CDR3: TGTGCCAGCAGTTTGAGGGGGAGGGCAGCCAAAAACATTCAGTACTTC. Combining the CDR3 with reference TRBV28 and TRBJ2-4 gives the whole variable domain DVKVTQSSRYLVKRTGEKVFLECVQDMDHENMFWYRQDPGLGLRLIYFSYDVKMKEKGDIPEGYSVSREKKERFSLILESASTNQTSMYLCASSLRGRAAKNIQYFGAGTRLSVL.

The chain recombines TRBV5-4 with TRBJ1-6; D not certain. V shed 2 bases and J shed 7 bases, with 13 bases lying between them. Germline loops: CDR1 SGHNT, CDR2 YYREEE (reference sequence). The CDR3 is made up of 15 amino acids. The CDR3 sequence: CASSFKLGGNSPLHF. The DNA for the CDR3 is TGTGCCAGCAGCTTCAAACTCGGAGGGAATTCACCCCTCCACTTT.

CDR3 sequence reads: CASRDRGRYTEAFF. CDR3 DNA sequence: TGTGCCAGCAGGGACAGGGGGAGGTACACTGAAGCTTTCTTT. J is TRBJ1-1 and V is TRBV6-5; TRBD1 agrees at 10 bases. The J segment lost 3 bases and the V segment lost 6 bases, leaving 4 bases of the junction unmatched. The V gene's germline CDR1 is MNHEY and CDR2 SVGAGI. The CDR3 totals 14 residues.

The genes are TRBV4-1 and TRBJ2-3, with 8 bases that match TRBD1. Germline values: CDR1 MGHRA, CDR2 YSYEKL. V shed 0 bases and J 4 bases; nucleotides not matched to a gene: 9. The CDR3 is 17 amino acids. DNA for the CDR3: TGCGCCAGCAGCCAAGACGGCCCAGGGGGCGTCGCAGATACGCAGTATTTT. It codes for CASSQDGPGGVADTQYF.

The V and J genes are TRBV14 and TRBJ2-2; TRBD2 matches at 7 bases. Germline trimming cut 6 bases from V and 2 bases from J; bases unmatched to any gene: 3. This CDR3 has 14 amino acids. Germline CDR1 is SGHDN and CDR2 is FVKESK. CDR3 nucleotide sequence: TGTGCCAGCAGAGCTAGCGGTAACACCGGGGAGCTGTTTTTT. Its translation is CASRASGNTGELFF.

The chain employs TRBV28 and TRBJ2-3; D might be TRBD2 (6 bases). Germline CDR1 MDHEN, CDR2 SYDVKM. This CDR3 contains 15 residues. V lost 7 bases and J 1 base, leaving 15 bases between the germline ends. The CDR3 DNA is TGTGCCAGCACCTCGGAGGGAGGTGGCACAGATACGCAGTATTTT. This sequence encodes CASTSEGGGTDTQYF.

The chain joins TRBV5-1 to TRBJ2-7, with 9 bases aligning to TRBD1. CDR1 and CDR2 from the germline V gene are SGHRS and YFSETQ. The CDR3 length is 14 residues. The ends lost 4 bases at V and 5 bases at J; junction bases unmatched: 7. The DNA of the CDR3 is TGCGCCAGCAGCCAGGGACAGGGTTTTAACGAGCAGTACTTC. Its translation is CASSQGQGFNEQYF.

The chain employs TRBV18 and TRBJ2-7, with TRBD1 identical over 8 bases. The germline gives CDR1 KGHSH, CDR2 LQKENI. J gave up 3 bases and V 5 bases, and 9 bases lay outside the gene matches. The CDR3 consists of 15 residues. In nucleotides, the CDR3 is TGTGCCAGCTCATCCCGGACAGGGACTCGCTACGAGCAGTACTTC. This codes for CASSSRTGTRYEQYF.

V usage is TRBV28 and J usage is TRBJ1-3; D is unclear. Trimming pared 3 bases from V and 0 bases from J, leaving 6 bases between. The germline gives CDR1 MDHEN, CDR2 SYDVKM. CDR3 length: 14 amino acids. The CDR3 protein is CASSLQISGNTIYF. As DNA, the CDR3 is TGTGCCAGCAGTTTGCAGATCTCTGGAAACACCATATATTTT.

This chain connects TRBV15 to TRBJ1-1, with D perhaps TRBD1 (6 bases). Trimming pared 5 bases from V and 0 bases from J, leaving 13 bases between. The CDR3 spans 15 residues. The germline V gene has CDR1 LNHNV and CDR2 YYDKDF (reference sequence). The CDR3 loop is CATSPYRDMNTEAFF. Here the CDR3 DNA reads TGTGCCACCAGCCCATACAGGGATATGAACACTGAAGCTTTCTTT.

The chain combines TRBV19 with TRBJ2-1; tentative D call: TRBD2 (5 bases). CDR3 length: 14 residues. Germline values: CDR1 LNHDA, CDR2 SQIVND (reference sequence). V was shortened by 5 bases and J by 7 bases, with 15 bases between the two germline ends. CDR3 sequence reads: CASSSPPLVNEQFF. DNA of the CDR3: TGTGCCAGTAGTTCGCCCCCACTAGTAAATGAGCAGTTCTTC.

This chain links TRBV18 with TRBJ1-5; 11 bases line up with TRBD1. This CDR3 region has 18 residues. The V segment lost 1 base and the J segment 1 base; nucleotides outside the gene matches: 6. CDR1 KGHSH and CDR2 LQKENI come from the germline V gene. CDR3 in amino acids: CASSPLGQGGLSNQPQHF. In DNA form, the CDR3 reads TGTGCCAGCTCACCACTGGGACAGGGGGGTTTAAGCAATCAGCCCCAGCATTTT.

The rearrangement joins TRBV19 to TRBJ1-2; 7 bases are a match to TRBD1. Germline V gives CDR1 LNHDA, CDR2 SQIVND (reference sequence). This CDR3 region has 16 residues. Trimming at V came to 5 bases and at J to 5 bases, leaving 14 bases not matched to a gene. The CDR3 is CASSSQTGVPRYGYTF. DNA for the CDR3: TGTGCCAGTAGTTCACAAACAGGGGTCCCGAGGTATGGCTACACCTTC.

This clone was detected once. Written as DNA, the CDR3 is TGTGCCAGTAGTATCCAGGTCCGAGAGACCCAGTACTTC. Translated: CASSIQVRETQYF. The V gene is TRBV19, the J gene TRBJ2-5; D is unclear. The length of the CDR3 is 13 residues. V shed 3 bases and J shed 4 bases, with 9 bases lying between them. Germline CDR1 is LNHDA and CDR2 is SQIVND (reference sequence). The full variable domain, completed using reference TRBV19 and TRBJ2-5, is DGGITQSPKYLFRKEGQNVTLSCEQNLNHDAMYWYRQDPGQGLRLIYYSQIVNDFQKGDIAEGYSVSREKKESFPLTVTSAQKNPTAFYLCASSIQVRETQYFGPGTRLLVL.

This clone was picked up a small number of times. The chain is built from TRBV7-5 and TRBJ1-6; TRBD1 was called by the table and not checked on the DNA. TRBV7-5 is marked as a pseudogene. CDR3 length: 13 residues. The CDR3 protein is CAPTRQQNSPLHF. The CDR3 DNA reads as TGTGCCCCAACGAGACAGCAGAATTCACCCCTCCACTTT.

This chain connects TRBV2 to TRBJ2-7; a weak D match, TRBD1 (6 bases). The CDR3 is 12 amino acids. From germline, CDR1 is SNHLY and CDR2 FYNNEI. The germline V and J ends were trimmed by 7 bases and 5 bases, with 12 bases remaining between them. The CDR3 sequence: CASKPGANEQYF. CDR3 bases: TGTGCCAGCAAGCCAGGGGCCAACGAGCAGTACTTC.

The chain combines TRBV15 with TRBJ2-1; the D gene is possibly TRBD1 (6 bases). The CDR3 totals 19 residues. Trimming removed 7 bases at V and 5 bases at J, with 30 bases between. CDR1 is LNHNV and CDR2 is YYDKDF in the germline V gene (reference sequence). CDR3 sequence reads: CATTRRTGVLIRDNNEQFF. CDR3 DNA: TGTGCCACCACCCGAAGAACCGGGGTGCTAATCCGGGACAACAATGAGCAGTTCTTC. Full variable domain (remainder filled in from reference TRBV15 and TRBJ2-1): DAMVIQNPRYQVTQFGKPVTLSCSQTLNHNVMYWYQQKSSQAPKLLFHYYDKDFNNEADTPDNFQSRRPNTSFCFLDIRSPGLGDTAMYLCATTRRTGVLIRDNNEQFFGPGTRLTVL.

The rearrangement uses TRBV28 and TRBJ2-1; 7 nucleotides agree with TRBD2. The junction had 7 bases not matched to a gene; V was cut back by 5 bases and J by 6 bases. CDR3 length equals 14 residues. The germline V gene has CDR1 MDHEN and CDR2 SYDVKM. The CDR3 loop reads CASSLGGVGNEQFF. CDR3 bases: TGTGCCAGCAGTCTGGGAGGGGTGGGCAATGAGCAGTTCTTC. The full variable domain, its missing parts supplied by reference TRBV28 and TRBJ2-1, is DVKVTQSSRYLVKRTGEKVFLECVQDMDHENMFWYRQDPGLGLRLIYFSYDVKMKEKGDIPEGYSVSREKKERFSLILESASTNQTSMYLCASSLGGVGNEQFFGPGTRLTVL.

The gene calls are TRBV12-3 or TRBV12-4 and TRBJ2-2; D gene ambiguous. CDR3 size: 13 residues. V shed 6 bases and J shed 2 bases, with 7 bases lying between them. CDR3 residues: CASSPINTGELFF. The CDR3 coding sequence is TGTGCCAGCAGCCCAATTAACACCGGGGAGCTGTTTTTT.